This T cell receptor beta chain derives from a study of T-cell memory formation after mild COVID-19 (dated by TCRdb to about 2021). Background for the entire study: TCR sequence clusters from the two donors were largely donor specific. T-cell clones expanding and contracting after mild COVID-19 in a couple of donors were tracked by longitudinal TCRalpha and TCRbeta repertoire sequencing. The cohort was made up of two young adult volunteers, one female and one male, who were previously healthy. Beyond this particular receptor, the publication reports: Only a couple of mild cases were covered in the study, and larger cohorts including severe cases with pre-infection samples were considered necessary. The detection of some responding clones in pre-infection memory suggests that pre-existing cross-reactive memory T cells joined the SARS-CoV-2 response. Balanced CD4/CD8 phenotypes were observed for clones contracting from day 15 to 85, whereas a bias towards CD4+ was observed for a second wave of clones expanding from day 15 to 37. Contracting CD4+ clones were found mainly in CM and EM memory subsets, while CD8+ clones were enriched in EMRA. SARS-CoV-2 specificity of the second-wave clones peaking on day 37 was not confirmed.

Worth noting for this clonotype: Its antigen specificity is not known. No qualities accompany the bases; no much larger clone lies one base away.

The CDR3 contains 15 residues, cysteine and phenylalanine counted. The DNA shown is the 45-base CDR3, in frame from base 1. V gives up 5 bases and J gives up 0 bases, and the segment between their germline ends measures 13 bases. Via the germline V gene, CDR1 is SNHLY and CDR2 FYNNEI. Sequencing took place on an Illumina NovaSeq 6000. cDNA libraries for TCRalpha and TCRbeta were prepared by 5'RACE using constant-segment primers, with sample barcodes and unique molecular identifiers added. Trizol reagent was used to extract RNA from every sample. Library amplification was performed in two PCR steps, and a second sample barcode and Illumina TruSeq adapters were introduced in the second step. Sequencing of libraries was performed on an Illumina NovaSeq with 2 x 150 bp paired-end reads. Concerning the study's data processing: Demultiplexing of reads and collapsing into UMI-guided consensus sequences were performed with migec v1.2.7. With mixcr v2.1.11, UMI consensuses were aligned to TRA and TRB V and J templates and assembled into clonotypes. Clonotypes were classified as expanded or contracted when called significant by both edgeR and NoisET, with noise models trained on biological replicates. For edgeR calls, a false discovery rate-adjusted p below 0.01 and a log2 fold-change threshold of 1 were applied. PCA with hierarchical clustering of max-normalized trajectories of the 1000 most abundant clonotypes was used as exploratory dynamics analysis. Separately sequenced CD4+ and CD8+ repertoires were used to assign the CD4 or CD8 phenotype of responding clones. Starting from the raw public reads, TCRdb applied fastp trimming at Q25, assembled clones with MiXCR and retained in-frame beta chains. Here each entry gathers all rows of one CDR3 protein and keeps the most common genes and DNA. The authors' filters were not applied to this entry. In all, the sample holds about 270,000 distinct CDR3 sequences, and about 20% of those were seen once. 23% of the sample comes from the top ten.

Ficoll-Paque density gradient centrifugation was used to isolate PBMCs. The chain employs TRBV2 and TRBJ1-2; the D segment could be TRBD1, given 5 matching bases. The receptor's source is a young man who had mild COVID-19 (a few samples of this study predate the infection). The sample titles of this study are shuffled in the database, so cell type and time point are left out; the donor was told from shared clones. Sequenced material: PBMCs or a T cell subset sorted from them (not recorded which). The CDR3 has the sequence CASSSIKGSNYGYTF. The nucleotide sequence reads TGTGCCAGCAGTTCAATAAAGGGGTCTAACTATGGCTACACCTTC.